The source of this TCR beta chain is a study of blood T cells in healthy people across ages. A second PCR, run for about 7 to 11 cycles, used a sample-barcoded 5' primer plus a J-beta primer mix. TCRdb redid the calling of the 5' RACE reads with MiXCR, one entry per CDR3 protein. The repertoire holds 800,000 to 1,300,000 distinct CDR3 sequences, with under 30% as singletons. Caucasian, healthy and from Russia, the donors were aged between 6 and 90. There are 15 residues in the CDR3. The V gene's germline CDR1 is SNHLY and CDR2 FYNNEI. Unmatched junction bases numbered 9, after V lost 6 bases and J lost 2 bases. These data also formed part of another study, on T cells of mothers and their children. That report notes: A few healthy Caucasian mothers, along with their six children, served as the donors. The authors added sample barcodes and 2-4 random nucleotides using the M1S primer of the second PCR. Per mother, over 9.5 million TCR beta CDR3 reads were obtained; per child, about 3.3 million.

Sequences were obtained from blood. The origin of this receptor is a girl aged 2 to 9 in good health. The chain carries TRBV2 and TRBJ1-2, with 7 bases matching TRBD1. The CDR3 sequence: CASRRETGNNYGYTF. CDR3 in DNA: TGTGCCAGCAGACGTGAGACAGGGAACAACTATGGCTACACCTTC.